Following are 16 T cell receptor beta chains from one sample sequenced in a study of CD8+ T cells in alopecia areata. Treatment indicated: oral pan-JAK inhibitor, 5-10 mg twice daily. RNA was extracted and reverse transcribed into cDNA as the sequencing template. Data came from immunoSEQ multiplex PCR; TCRdb stores just in-frame clones and leaves some out. The sample lists more than 85,000 clones; 60% to 75% were seen once. The sequences come from CD8+ T cells sorted from blood, collected at week 4, from a patient treated with tofacitinib. Receptor source: a human donor with alopecia areata.

This chain connects TRBV14 to TRBJ2-1; the D is unclear. The ends were cut back, 0 bases at V and 7 bases at J, with 7 bases in the middle. CDR1 SGHDN and CDR2 FVKESK come from the germline V gene. The CDR3 runs 13 residues. Here the CDR3 reads CASSQDLVNEQFF. As DNA, the CDR3 is TGTGCCAGCAGCCAAGATTTAGTTAATGAGCAGTTCTTC.

The chain carries TRBV4-3 and TRBJ2-5; TRBD2 might be the D (6 bases). V lost 0 bases to trimming and J lost 2 bases, with 19 bases between them. Germline V gene lookup returns CDR1 LGHNA and CDR2 YSLEER. The CDR3 length is 18 residues. DNA of the CDR3: TGCGCCAGCAGCCAAGAAGCTGACGGGGGAGAGATGCAAGAGACCCAGTACTTC. Translation: CASSQEADGGEMQETQYF.

The chain couples TRBV5-6 to TRBJ1-2; D gene ambiguous. Between the trimmed V and J ends, which lost 0 bases and 5 bases, there was a span of 11 bases. CDR1 is SGHDT and CDR2 is YYEEEE in the germline V gene. The CDR3 extends over 14 amino acids. The CDR3 sequence: CASSLVDLSYGYTF. CDR3 coding DNA: TGTGCCAGCAGCTTGGTGGACTTGTCGTATGGCTACACCTTC.

This chain joins TRBV5-1 and TRBJ2-2; TRBD1 matches 7 bases. V was clipped by 4 bases and J by 0 bases; unmatched bases: 9. The CDR3 contains 17 residues. Germline CDR1 and CDR2: SGHRS and YFSETQ. The CDR3 sequence: CASSPGTVHPNTGELFF. The CDR3 DNA follows: TGCGCCAGCAGCCCCGGGACAGTTCACCCGAACACCGGGGAGCTGTTTTTT. Based on the CDR3 plus reference TRBV5-1 and TRBJ2-2, the full variable domain is KAGVTQTPRYLIKTRGQQVTLSCSPISGHRSVSWYQQTPGQGLQFLFEYFSETQRNKGNFPGRFSGRQFSNSRSEMNVSTLELGDSALYLCASSPGTVHPNTGELFFGEGSRLTVL.

Here the CDR3 reads CASSFGGASTDTQYF. The DNA of the CDR3 is TGTGCCAGCAGCTTCGGCGGGGCCAGCACAGATACGCAGTATTTT. The V call is TRBV7-3, the J call TRBJ2-3, with a tentative D call TRBD2 (6 bases). V was clipped by 3 bases and J by 0 bases, with 10 bases between them. The CDR3 runs 15 residues. Germline assignment: CDR1 SGHTA and CDR2 FQGTGA.

This clone was recorded a few times. The gene calls are TRBV4-1 and TRBJ2-2; perhaps D is TRBD1 or TRBD2 (5 bases each). The V gene's germline CDR1 is MGHRA and CDR2 YSYEKL. The CDR3 totals 14 residues. V lost 5 bases to trimming and J lost 6 bases, with 13 bases between them. This CDR3 is CASSFRGNAGELFF. As DNA, the CDR3 is TGCGCCAGCAGCTTCCGGGGCAACGCCGGGGAGCTGTTTTTT.

The gene calls are TRBV2 and TRBJ2-3, with D perhaps matching TRBD2 (7 bases). Germline V gene data show CDR1 as SNHLY and CDR2 as FYNNEI. The length of the CDR3 is 16 residues. V was pared by 8 bases and J by 0 bases, with 18 bases between. The CDR3 DNA is TGTGCCAGCGGGAGGGGCGGGGGCCGGAGCACAGATACGCAGTATTTT. This codes for CASGRGGGRSTDTQYF.

The CDR3 DNA reads as TGCGCCAGCAGCCTGGGACTAGCGGGAGGTTTAACGGGAGAGACCCAGTACTTC. Protein sequence: CASSLGLAGGLTGETQYF. The chain is built from TRBV4-3 and TRBJ2-5, with TRBD2 identical over 15 bases. Germline CDR1 and CDR2: LGHNA and YSLEER. The CDR3 contains 18 residues. The J segment lost 4 bases and the V segment lost 4 bases, leaving 10 bases of the junction unmatched.

This rearrangement joins TRBV28 to TRBJ2-3; 12 bases are a match to TRBD2. The CDR3 sequence is 16 residues long. Germline CDR1 MDHEN, CDR2 SYDVKM. The V and J ends lost 6 bases and 2 bases, in that order; junction bases with no gene match: 6. The CDR3 sequence is CASSRRTSGITDTQYF. CDR3 coding DNA: TGTGCCAGCAGCAGAAGGACTAGCGGGATCACAGATACGCAGTATTTT.

The chain is built from TRBV7-3 and TRBJ2-3; possibly TRBD1 or TRBD2 for D (5 bases each). In germline, CDR1 is SGHTA, CDR2 FQGTGA. The CDR3 is 15 residues long. The V end lost 6 bases, the J end lost 5 bases, and 18 bases lay between the germline ends. The CDR3 sequence is CASSTGAGSGDTQYF. In DNA form, the CDR3 reads TGTGCCAGCAGTACCGGGGCGGGTTCCGGAGATACGCAGTATTTT.

J is TRBJ2-3 and V is TRBV6-5; 8 bases are shared with TRBD2. Germline-derived CDR1 and CDR2 are MNHEY and SVGAGI. Trimming at V came to 1 base and at J to 4 bases, leaving 1 base not matched to a gene. This CDR3 is built from 14 residues. The CDR3 region is CASSYYGGADTQYF. Here the CDR3 DNA reads TGTGCCAGCAGTTACTACGGGGGGGCAGATACGCAGTATTTT.

The rearrangement joins TRBV4-3 to TRBJ1-1; D not certain. The V end was cut by 0 bases, the J end by 1 base, with 12 bases between. CDR1 is LGHNA, CDR2 YSLEER, per germline. This CDR3 is built from 16 residues. This CDR3 is CASSQDANGRNTEAFF. The CDR3 DNA reads TGCGCCAGCAGCCAAGATGCGAATGGAAGGAACACTGAAGCTTTCTTT.

The V call is TRBV10-3, the J call TRBJ2-7; the D gene is possibly TRBD1 (6 bases). There are 15 residues in the CDR3. V lost 0 bases to trimming and J lost 2 bases, with 11 bases between them. Per germline, CDR1 ENHRY and CDR2 SYGVKD. The CDR3 protein is CAISESQGSTYEQYF. DNA of the CDR3: TGTGCCATCAGTGAGTCGCAGGGGTCGACCTACGAGCAGTACTTC.

The V call is TRBV5-1, the J call TRBJ2-5; D perhaps matches TRBD1 (5 bases). Germline CDR1 SGHRS, CDR2 YFSETQ. V shed 1 base and J shed 2 bases, with 12 bases lying between them. The CDR3 covers 15 residues. This chain's CDR3 is CASSLNTGTQETQYF. As DNA, the CDR3 is TGCGCCAGCAGCTTGAATACAGGTACACAAGAGACCCAGTACTTC.

The chain is built from TRBV30 and TRBJ1-2; the match to TRBD1 covers 8 bases. The V gene's germline CDR1 is GTSNPN and CDR2 SVGIG (reference sequence). This CDR3 spans 18 amino acids. With V trimmed by 2 bases and J by 3 bases, 17 bases remained unmatched. CDR3 amino acids: CAWSLFVLRGPFYYGYTF. The DNA of the CDR3 is TGTGCCTGGAGTCTCTTCGTCCTCAGGGGGCCCTTCTACTATGGCTACACCTTC. Full variable domain (remainder filled in from reference TRBV30 and TRBJ1-2): SQTIHQWPATLVQPVGSPLSLECTVEGTSNPNLYWYRQAAGRGLQLLFYSVGIGQISSEVPQNLSASRPQDRQFILSSKKLLLSDSGFYLCAWSLFVLRGPFYYGYTFGSGTRLTVV.

This chain joins TRBV6-6 and TRBJ2-1; TRBD2 matches at 9 bases. The CDR3 has 16 residues. The germline V gene has CDR1 MNHNY and CDR2 SVGAGI (reference sequence). V lost 8 bases, J lost 6 bases, and 14 bases stayed unmatched. CDR3 coding DNA: TGTGCCAGCTCTGATCCTGGGACTAGCTTTAGCAATGAGCAGTTCTTC. Amino acids: CASSDPGTSFSNEQFF.